This T cell receptor (beta chain) was found in a study of blood T cells in healthy people across ages. Study-wide results and limits: Because sorting was not performed, PBMCs prevented conclusive naive versus antigen-experienced comparison.

The CDR3 consists of 16 residues. Looked up from germline, CDR1 is ENHRY and CDR2 is SYGVKD. The use of a sample-barcoded 5' primer and a J-beta primer mix characterized a second PCR of roughly 6 to 11 cycles. From the 5' RACE reads, TCRdb called clonotypes with MiXCR, one entry per CDR3 protein. The data contain approximately 1.5 million distinct CDR3 sequences, roughly 32% of them singletons. About this clonotype: Its cognate antigen is unknown. Relative to the germline gene, one junction end is altered; a read error may explain this.

The V gene is TRBV10-3, the J gene TRBJ2-1; a weak D match, TRBD1 (5 bases). This TCR was recovered from a woman aged 25 to 39 in good health. The specimen sequenced was blood. The CDR3 spells CAVRNVGVSSYNEQFF. CDR3 bases: TGTGCCGTCAGAAATGTAGGGGTTAGCTCCTACAATGAGCAGTTCTTC.